This passage covers 23 T cell receptor beta chains from one sample sequenced in a study of CD8 T cells in Susac syndrome. With random hexamers, roughly 0.5 to 1 ug RNA was reverse transcribed. TCRdb reprocessed the immunoSEQ multiplex PCR reads via MiXCR and lists one record per CDR3 protein. The sample records approximately 270,000 distinct CDR3 sequences, 80% to 95% being singletons. The sequenced sample was CD4+ T cells from PBMCs. Receptors were obtained from a human donor with multiple sclerosis.

V is TRBV25-1 and J is TRBJ1-2; no clear D. This CDR3 is 14 amino acids long. Germline V gives CDR1 MGHDK, CDR2 SYGVNS. Between the trimmed V and J ends, which lost 2 bases and 0 bases, there was a span of 7 bases. CDR3 nucleotide sequence: TGTGCCAGCAGTGAACCGGGAGCTAACTATGGCTACACCTTC. Amino acids: CASSEPGANYGYTF.

The gene calls are TRBV28 and TRBJ1-1, with D maybe TRBD1 (5 bases). Trimming took 6 bases from V and 0 from J, leaving 14 bases between them. Germline CDR1 and CDR2: MDHEN and SYDVKM. The CDR3 covers 15 residues. In DNA, the CDR3 is TGTGCCAGCAGCCCGGCCAGGGCCGTGAACACTGAAGCTTTCTTT. It codes for CASSPARAVNTEAFF.

The chain recombines TRBV12-3 or TRBV12-4 with TRBJ2-7; the D gene is possibly TRBD2 (5 bases). The CDR3 has 16 residues. V lost 5 bases, J lost 0 bases, and 17 bases lay in between. The DNA of the CDR3 is TGTGCCAGCAGTCCTTACGACTACCCGAGCTCCTACGAGCAGTACTTC. Encoded protein: CASSPYDYPSSYEQYF.

The rearrangement joins TRBV5-4 to TRBJ2-5; TRBD2 matches at 10 bases. The germline V gene has CDR1 SGHNT and CDR2 YYREEE (reference sequence). Trimming took 9 bases from V and 4 from J; bases not matched to a gene: 6. The CDR3 is 13 residues long. The CDR3 spells CATRSSGRETQYF. CDR3 DNA sequence: TGTGCCACAAGGTCTAGCGGGAGAGAGACCCAGTACTTC.

The rearrangement links TRBV12-3 or TRBV12-4 to TRBJ1-1; the D gene is possibly TRBD1 (6 bases). The V end lost 5 bases, the J end lost 5 bases, and 15 bases lay between the germline ends. The CDR3 contains 14 residues. CDR3: CASSPLAGATEAFF. The CDR3 DNA is TGTGCCAGCAGTCCCCTAGCGGGGGCGACTGAAGCTTTCTTT.

This sequence joins TRBV10-3 and TRBJ2-4, with 14 bases aligning to TRBD2. The CDR3 extends over 18 amino acids. The trim removed 6 bases at V and 0 bases at J, leaving 7 bases unmatched. Per germline, CDR1 ENHRY and CDR2 SYGVKD. In DNA form, the CDR3 reads TGTGCCATCAGCCCGACTAGCGGGAGGGTGAGAGCCAAAAACATTCAGTACTTC. Its translation is CAISPTSGRVRAKNIQYF.

The CDR3 protein is CSARSIGAQPQHF. CDR3 bases: TGCAGTGCTAGATCCATTGGAGCTCAGCCCCAGCATTTT. The genes are TRBV20-1 and TRBJ1-5, with D uncertain. The V end was cut by 2 bases, the J end by 6 bases, with 11 bases between. From germline, CDR1 is DFQATT and CDR2 SNEGSKA (reference sequence). The length of the CDR3 is 13 residues.

The chain links TRBV3-1 to TRBJ1-4; D may be TRBD1 (5 bases). Germline-derived CDR1 and CDR2 are LGHDT and YNNKEL (reference sequence). Trimming took 0 bases from V and 7 from J, leaving 9 bases between them. The CDR3 has 14 residues. This chain's CDR3 is CASSQDPGTEKLFF. The CDR3, as DNA: TGTGCCAGCAGCCAAGATCCCGGGACTGAAAAACTGTTTTTT.

This chain links TRBV7-3 with TRBJ2-1; TRBD1 matches 8 bases. This CDR3 spans 15 amino acids. The junction had 9 bases not matched to a gene; V was cut back by 5 bases and J by 6 bases. Germline loops: CDR1 SGHTA, CDR2 FQGTGA. CDR3: CASSTQGETGNEQFF. CDR3 in DNA: TGTGCCAGCAGCACACAGGGGGAAACGGGCAATGAGCAGTTCTTC.

A single count supports this clonotype. One junction end does not reproduce the germline sequence, and a read error may be involved. The chain is built from TRBV12-3 or TRBV12-4 and TRBJ2-1, with D possibly called TRBD1 or TRBD2 (5 bases each). There are 13 residues in the CDR3. CDR3 sequence: CASSSSRGGQEVF. In DNA form, the CDR3 reads TGTGCCAGCAGCTCCTCCCGGGGCGGTCAGGAGGTCTTC.

The gene calls are TRBV13 and TRBJ2-7, with D perhaps TRBD1 or TRBD2 (9 bases each). Between the trimmed V and J ends, which lost 6 bases and 5 bases, there was a span of 23 bases. Germline-derived CDR1 and CDR2 are PRHDT and FYEKMQ (reference sequence). CDR3 size: 16 residues. For the CDR3, the DNA is TGTGCCAGCAGTTTGCGGGAGGGGACAGGGAGCGACGAGCAGTACTTC. This codes for CASSLREGTGSDEQYF.

This clonotype has only one observation. The chain employs TRBV5-4 and TRBJ1-5; D perhaps matches TRBD1 (5 bases). CDR3 length: 15 residues. Germline lookup yields CDR1 SGHNT and CDR2 YYREEE (reference sequence). V dropped 4 bases and J dropped 9 bases, with 20 bases sitting between them. CDR3 loop: CASSVDGEGTRPQHF. The DNA of the CDR3 is TGTGCCAGCAGCGTCGACGGGGAAGGGACCAGGCCCCAGCATTTT.

The V gene is TRBV19, the J gene TRBJ2-1, with TRBD2 matching 13 bases. There are 19 residues in the CDR3. Germline CDR1 and CDR2: LNHDA and SQIVND (reference sequence). Unmatched junction bases numbered 10, after V lost 2 bases and J lost 3 bases. In DNA form, the CDR3 reads TGTGCCAGTAGTATACGGGGACTAGCGGGAAGTATCGGCTACAATGAGCAGTTCTTC. Translation gives CASSIRGLAGSIGYNEQFF.

This chain links TRBV19 with TRBJ2-6; D is uncertain. Germline CDR1 and CDR2: LNHDA and SQIVND (reference sequence). Trimming stripped 3 bases from V and 0 bases from J, with 12 bases between. This CDR3 comprises 17 residues. This chain's CDR3 is CASSIQVQSSGANVLTF. In DNA form, the CDR3 reads TGTGCCAGTAGTATCCAGGTTCAGAGCTCTGGGGCCAACGTCCTGACTTTC.

CDR3 protein: CASSLGGSFSGANVLTF. The CDR3 bases are TGTGCCAGCAGCTTGGGGGGGAGCTTCTCTGGGGCCAACGTCCTGACTTTC. This rearrangement joins TRBV5-4 to TRBJ2-6, with D perhaps assigned TRBD1 or TRBD2 (5 bases each). This CDR3 region has 17 residues. Per the germline V gene, CDR1 is SGHNT and CDR2 is YYREEE (reference sequence). V lost 0 bases and J 0 bases, leaving 10 bases between the germline ends.

This chain links TRBV12-3 or TRBV12-4 with TRBJ1-6; tentatively, D is TRBD1 (6 bases). The CDR3 is made up of 15 amino acids. V was shortened by 5 bases and J by 10 bases, with 18 bases between the two germline ends. The CDR3 protein is CASSLERGTGSPLHF. The CDR3 nucleotides are TGTGCCAGCAGTCTCGAACGGGGCACAGGGTCACCCCTCCACTTT.

This clonotype was observed once. The rearrangement uses TRBV28 and TRBJ1-1; D unclear. Looked up from germline, CDR1 is MDHEN and CDR2 is SYDVKM. The CDR3 loop spans 16 amino acids. V lost 4 bases and J 3 bases, leaving 18 bases between the germline ends. The CDR3 DNA is TGTGCCAGCAGTTCGGGCAGTTCATTTCGGGACACTGAAGCTTTCTTT. This gives the protein CASSSGSSFRDTEAFF.

The rearrangement links TRBV12-3 or TRBV12-4 to TRBJ1-2; D remains ambiguous. V was shortened by 3 bases and J by 8 bases, with 13 bases between the two germline ends. The CDR3 runs to 13 residues. The CDR3 protein is CASSFREGRGYTF. The CDR3 DNA follows: TGTGCCAGCAGTTTTCGGGAAGGCAGAGGCTACACCTTC.

The chain joins TRBV18 to TRBJ2-3; TRBD2 matches at 8 bases. Germline values: CDR1 KGHSH, CDR2 LQKENI. J lost 8 bases, V lost 3 bases, and 10 bases had no gene match. CDR3 size: 15 residues. CDR3 DNA sequence: TGTGCCAGCTCACCGAGACGGGGGGGCCTGGGTACGCAGTATTTT. Amino acid sequence: CASSPRRGGLGTQYF.

The V and J genes are TRBV7-2 and TRBJ2-5; 7 nucleotides align to TRBD2. Germline V lookup: CDR1 SGHTA, CDR2 FQGNSA. The CDR3 contains 15 residues. Losses at the gene ends were 1 base for V and 2 bases for J; bases not matched to a gene: 4. The CDR3 is CASSLVVGGQETQYF. As DNA, the CDR3 is TGTGCCAGCAGCTTAGTCGTGGGAGGGCAAGAGACCCAGTACTTC.

V gene TRBV7-3 combines with J gene TRBJ2-3; 9 nucleotides line up with TRBD1. Trimming took 0 bases from V and 6 from J; bases not matched to a gene: 7. CDR3 length: 16 residues. The V gene's germline CDR1 is SGHTA and CDR2 FQGTGA. The CDR3 protein is CASSLTGTGSMDTQYF. The DNA for the CDR3 is TGTGCCAGCAGCTTAACCGGGACAGGGAGTATGGATACGCAGTATTTT.

The V gene is TRBV7-2, the J gene TRBJ1-6; D is unresolved. Germline assignment: CDR1 SGHTA and CDR2 FQGNSA. V was pared by 6 bases and J by 5 bases, with 5 bases between. The CDR3 covers 12 residues. CDR3 residues: CASSLNNSPLHF. The DNA of the CDR3 is TGTGCCAGCAGTTTAAATAATTCACCCCTCCACTTT.

This chain connects TRBV29-1 to TRBJ1-2; no clear D gene. This CDR3 has 11 amino acids. Germline V lookup: CDR1 SQVTM, CDR2 ANQGSEA. V lost 3 bases and J lost 4, with 6 bases in between. The CDR3 DNA sequence: TGCAGCGTTGAGGGCTCCTATGGCTACACCTTC. Translating gives CSVEGSYGYTF.